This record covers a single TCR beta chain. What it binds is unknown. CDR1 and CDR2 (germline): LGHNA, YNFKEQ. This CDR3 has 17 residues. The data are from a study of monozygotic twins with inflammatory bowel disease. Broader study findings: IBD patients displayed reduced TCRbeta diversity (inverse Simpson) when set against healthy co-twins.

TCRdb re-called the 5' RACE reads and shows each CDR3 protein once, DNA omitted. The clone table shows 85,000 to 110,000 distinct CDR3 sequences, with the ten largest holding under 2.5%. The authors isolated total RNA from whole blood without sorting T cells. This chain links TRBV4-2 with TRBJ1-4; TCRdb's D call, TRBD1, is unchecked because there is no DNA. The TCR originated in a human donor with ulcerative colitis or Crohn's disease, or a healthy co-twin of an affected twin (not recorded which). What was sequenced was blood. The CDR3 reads CASSQGGTVATNEKLFF.